These 7 T cell receptor beta chains originate from one sample sequenced in a study of shared clonotypes between healthy human individuals. Produced via immunoSEQ multiplex PCR; TCRdb's table is partial and in-frame only. This table holds about 1.5 million clones, approximately 96% found once. Sequencing used naive CD4+ T cells sorted from blood. The subset was: CD45RA+ positively selected. These receptors originate from a man aged 25-45 years in good health.

The chain is built from TRBV5-1 and TRBJ1-3, with D unresolved. V dropped 1 base and J dropped 0 bases, with 5 bases sitting between them. Germline V gene data show CDR1 as SGHRS and CDR2 as YFSETQ. The CDR3 loop spans 14 amino acids. CDR3 protein: CASSLSTSGNTIYF. The CDR3 bases are TGCGCCAGCAGCTTGTCTACCTCTGGAAACACCATATATTTT.

The V and J genes are TRBV2 and TRBJ2-1, with D unclear. Germline V gives CDR1 SNHLY, CDR2 FYNNEI. The CDR3 loop spans 13 amino acids. V shed 8 bases and J shed 0 bases, with 8 bases lying between them. The CDR3 loop reads CASSISSYNEQFF. DNA for the CDR3: TGTGCCAGCTCAATTAGCTCCTACAATGAGCAGTTCTTC. Full variable domain (rest looked up from reference TRBV2 and TRBJ2-1): EPEVTQTPSHQVTQMGQEVILRCVPISNHLYFYWYRQILGQKVEFLVSFYNNEISEKSEIFDDQFSVERPDGSNFTLKIRSTKLEDSAMYFCASSISSYNEQFFGPGTRLTVL.

The chain has TRBV27 and TRBJ2-7; D perhaps matches TRBD1 (6 bases). The CDR3 has 16 amino acids. Trimming removed 4 bases at V and 3 bases at J, with 19 bases between. CDR1 and CDR2 from the germline V gene are MNHEY and SMNVEV (reference sequence). The CDR3 nucleotides read TGTGCCAGCAGTTCCCCCCACAGGGTCGGAAGCTACGAGCAGTACTTC. Protein: CASSSPHRVGSYEQYF.

The chain joins TRBV5-1 to TRBJ2-2; 7 bases are a match to TRBD1. From germline, CDR1 is SGHRS and CDR2 YFSETQ. CDR3 length: 13 amino acids. Germline trimming cut 7 bases from V and 7 bases from J; bases unmatched to any gene: 7. CDR3 coding DNA: TGCGCCAGCTCCAAGGGGACAGACGGGGAGCTGTTTTTT. This gives the protein CASSKGTDGELFF.

The sample holds one count of this clone. This sequence joins TRBV6-1 and TRBJ1-3; D remains unclear. V lost 8 bases to trimming and J lost 3 bases, with 8 bases between them. CDR1 is MNHNS, CDR2 SASEGT, per germline. The CDR3 runs to 12 residues. In DNA form, the CDR3 reads TGTGCCAGCTCCCACGTTGGAAACACCATATATTTT. Its protein product is CASSHVGNTIYF.

This chain links TRBV7-6 with TRBJ2-1; 11 bases match TRBD2. This CDR3 contains 17 residues. Per germline, CDR1 SGHVS and CDR2 FNYEAQ. The ends lost 5 bases at V and 7 bases at J; junction bases unmatched: 13. The CDR3 coding sequence is TGTGCCAGCAGCCCACTTAGCGGGAGGGCCGGATGGAATGAGCAGTTCTTC. Translating it yields CASSPLSGRAGWNEQFF.

Comment on this clone: Distinct nucleotide sequences in the sample also encode this CDR3. This sequence joins TRBV11-2 and TRBJ2-5; D is uncertain. Deletions cut 6 bases from V and 5 bases from J, with 4 bases between. Germline loops: CDR1 SGHAT, CDR2 FQNNGV. CDR3 length equals 10 residues. CDR3 residues: CASSRETQYF. As DNA, the CDR3 is TGTGCCAGCAGTCGGGAGACCCAGTACTTC.